This record concerns one T cell receptor beta chain sequence. Its target is unknown. This entry is derived from a study of monozygotic twins with inflammatory bowel disease. Overall study findings and caveats: Data gave no support to a single strong signal or clonotype associated with IBD. Subtypes among T cells remained indistinguishable.

CDR1 is MNHEY, CDR2 SVGAGI, per germline. This CDR3 has 15 amino acids. Reprocessing the 5' RACE reads, TCRdb reports a single entry for every CDR3 protein and omits DNA. The data include 310,000 or so distinct CDR3 sequences; the top ten clones carry roughly 2%. The chain employs TRBV6-5 and TRBJ2-5; TCRdb reports TRBD1, a call that lacks DNA to check it against. The receptor was derived from a human donor with ulcerative colitis or Crohn's disease, or a healthy co-twin of an affected twin (not recorded which). The specimen sequenced was blood. CDR3 protein: CASSYSGTEQETQYF.